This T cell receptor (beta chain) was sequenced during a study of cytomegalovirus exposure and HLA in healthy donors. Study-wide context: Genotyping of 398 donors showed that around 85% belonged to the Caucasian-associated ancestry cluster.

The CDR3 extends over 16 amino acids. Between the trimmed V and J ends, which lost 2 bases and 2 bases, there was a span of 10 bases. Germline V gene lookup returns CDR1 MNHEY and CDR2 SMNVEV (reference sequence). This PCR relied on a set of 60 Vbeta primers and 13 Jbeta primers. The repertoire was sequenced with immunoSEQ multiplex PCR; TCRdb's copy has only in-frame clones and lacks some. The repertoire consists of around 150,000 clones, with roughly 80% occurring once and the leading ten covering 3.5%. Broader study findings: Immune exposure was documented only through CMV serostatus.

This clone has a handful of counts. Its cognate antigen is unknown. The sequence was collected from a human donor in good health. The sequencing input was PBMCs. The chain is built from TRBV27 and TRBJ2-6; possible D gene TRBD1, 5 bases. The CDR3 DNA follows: TGTGCCAGCAGTTTAACAGACAGTGCTGGGGCCAACGTCCTGACTTTC. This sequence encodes CASSLTDSAGANVLTF.